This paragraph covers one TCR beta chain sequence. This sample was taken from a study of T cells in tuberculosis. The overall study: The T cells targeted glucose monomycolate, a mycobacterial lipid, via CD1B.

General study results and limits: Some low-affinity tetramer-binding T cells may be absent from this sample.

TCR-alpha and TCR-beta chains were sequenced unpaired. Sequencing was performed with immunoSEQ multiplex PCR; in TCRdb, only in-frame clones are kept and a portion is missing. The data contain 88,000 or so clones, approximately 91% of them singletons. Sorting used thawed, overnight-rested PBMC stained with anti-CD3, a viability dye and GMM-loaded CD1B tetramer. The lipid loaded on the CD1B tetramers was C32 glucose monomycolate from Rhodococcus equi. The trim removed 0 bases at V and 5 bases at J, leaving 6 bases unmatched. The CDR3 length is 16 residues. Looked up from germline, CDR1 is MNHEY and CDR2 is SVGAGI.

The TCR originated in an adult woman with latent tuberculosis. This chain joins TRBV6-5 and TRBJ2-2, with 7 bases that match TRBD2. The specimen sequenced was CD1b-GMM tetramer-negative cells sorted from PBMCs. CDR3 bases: TGTGCCAGCAGTTACTCGGGGAGGGGTTGGACCGGGGAGCTGTTTTTT. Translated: CASSYSGRGWTGELFF.